The rows below give T cell receptor beta chains drawn from one sample of a study of early T cells in non-severe SARS-CoV-2 infection. TCRdb re-analysed the 5' RACE reads in MiXCR, keeping a single row per CDR3 protein. The sample records 50,000 to 65,000 distinct CDR3 sequences, less than 9.5% being singletons. Sequenced material: whole blood, taken at baseline. These receptors all stem from an adult who was a healthcare worker with PCR-confirmed SARS-CoV-2 infection or an uninfected control (not recorded which). The CDR3 runs from the conserved cysteine through the conserved F or W. Fields, in order: V gene, J gene, D gene, clone size, CDR3 DNA, CDR3 protein. The D gene is left open where the match is weak. The size field is filled for only some rows; it gives once, few, many or a size class.

TRBV3-1	TRBJ2-7	.	.	TGTGCCAGCAGCCAAGTCGCGGAAGGGAACGACTACGAGCAGTACTTC	CASSQVAEGNDYEQYF
TRBV7-3	TRBJ2-1	.	many	TGTGCCAGCAGCACCCAAGCGGTTACTCAGCAGTTCTTC	CASSTQAVTQQFF
TRBV20-1	TRBJ1-1	.	.	TGCAGTGCTAGAGATATGGTCCTGAACACTGAAGCTTTCTTT	CSARDMVLNTEAFF
TRBV11-2	TRBJ2-5	TRBD2	many	TGTGCCAGCAGCTACTTTCATAGCGGGGGCCAAGAGACCCAGTACTTC	CASSYFHSGGQETQYF
TRBV28	TRBJ2-7	.	few	TGTGCCAGCAGTTCGGAGACCCGGGACACCTCGGGCTACGAGCAGTACTTC	CASSSETRDTSGYEQYF
TRBV7-9	TRBJ2-5	TRBD2	many	TGTGCCAGCAGCTCCCGACCTCTACTAGCGGGCCAACAAGAGACCCAGTACTTC	CASSSRPLLAGQQETQYF
TRBV10-3	TRBJ2-2	TRBD1	many	TGTGCCACTAAGGGGAACTCGGGACAGGCCACGAACACCGGGGAGCTGTTTTTT	CATKGNSGQATNTGELFF
TRBV12-3/TRBV12-4	TRBJ1-1	.	.	TGTGCCAGCAGCCTTGTGAAGGGGATGGGCACTGAAGCTTTCTTT	CASSLVKGMGTEAFF
TRBV4-3	TRBJ1-6	TRBD1	few	TGCGCCAGCAGCCAAGATACCGGGACAGGGGGCTTCTATAATTCACCCCTCCACTTT	CASSQDTGTGGFYNSPLHF
TRBV11-2	TRBJ1-1	.	few	TGTGCCAGCAGCTTATCGCGAATTTCTGGGAACACTGAAGCTTTCTTT	CASSLSRISGNTEAFF
TRBV19	TRBJ2-2	.	few	TGTGCCAGTAGTATCTCCACAGGCACCGGGGAGCTGTTTTTT	CASSISTGTGELFF
TRBV20-1	TRBJ2-7	.	many	TGCAGTGCTAGAGAAGAGGGGATACAGGTATTGAGGCAGTACTTC	CSAREEGIQVLRQYF
TRBV9	TRBJ2-3	TRBD2	many	TGTGCCAGCAGCGTCGGATCGGGCGGGAGGACTAGCACAGATACGCAGTATTTT	CASSVGSGGRTSTDTQYF
TRBV30	TRBJ2-3	.	many	TGTGCCTGGCTCCACCCCGCGCTGCTCCGGACAGATACGCAGTATTTT	CAWLHPALLRTDTQYF
TRBV5-6	TRBJ1-5	.	.	TGTGCCAGCAGCTTTTGGCAGGCGGGCAATCAGCCCCAGCATTTT	CASSFWQAGNQPQHF
TRBV7-9	TRBJ2-7	.	many	TGTGCCAGCAGCCCCGTAGCGGTAAACTCCTACGAGCAGTACTTC	CASSPVAVNSYEQYF
TRBV9	TRBJ2-5	TRBD2	many	TGTGCCAGCAGCGTAGCTACAGGACTAGCGGGTAGGACCCAGTACTTC	CASSVATGLAGRTQYF
TRBV9	TRBJ2-7	.	once	TGTGCCAGCAGCCCCCGATTAGCCCATTACGAGCAGTACTTC	CASSPRLAHYEQYF
TRBV15	TRBJ2-5	.	.	TGTGCCACCAGCGAAAACGTCAGGGAGACCCAGTACTTC	CATSENVRETQYF
TRBV12-3/TRBV12-4	TRBJ2-4	TRBD2	.	TGTGCCAGCAGTGGGGGATGGGGAGGGAAAAACATTCAGTACTTC	CASSGGWGGKNIQYF
TRBV12-3/TRBV12-4	TRBJ1-1	.	.	TGTGCCAGCAGTCGCAGTTACACTGAAGCTTTCTTT	CASSRSYTEAFF
TRBV11-2	TRBJ2-1	TRBD2	many	TGTGCCAGCAGCTTAGCCTTAGCGGGCTACAATGAGCAGTTCTTC	CASSLALAGYNEQFF
TRBV6-1	TRBJ2-3	.	many	TGTGCCAGCCGGCAGTACACAGATACGCAGTATTTT	CASRQYTDTQYF
TRBV3-1	TRBJ1-4	.	many	TGTGCCAGCAGCCAAAGAGGACGTCCTAATGAAAAACTGTTTTTT	CASSQRGRPNEKLFF
TRBV5-1	TRBJ2-1	.	many	TGCGCCAGCAGCGGGGGGGCCCCATCCGATGAGCAGTTCTTC	CASSGGAPSDEQFF
TRBV7-9	TRBJ2-2	TRBD2	few	TGTGCCAGCAGCCCTCCTATTGCGGGAGGTCCTGGCACCGGGGAGCTGTTTTTT	CASSPPIAGGPGTGELFF
TRBV29-1	TRBJ2-7	TRBD2	.	TGCAGCGTTGAGTTTCTAGCGGGATACGAGCAGTACTTC	CSVEFLAGYEQYF
TRBV20-1	TRBJ2-3	.	few	TGCAGTGCTAGTAGCCCGCAGCGGGGCACAGATACGCAGTATTTT	CSASSPQRGTDTQYF
TRBV7-6	TRBJ1-3	.	many	TGTGCCAGCAGCTCGGCTTCCTTCGGAAACACCATATATTTT	CASSSASFGNTIYF
TRBV27	TRBJ2-3	TRBD1	.	TGTGCCAGCACCAGACAGGGGACGACAGATACGCAGTATTTT	CASTRQGTTDTQYF
TRBV9	TRBJ2-1	TRBD2	few	TGTGCCAGCAGCGTAGAGTCCCTAGCGGGAGGGCCAGAGCAGTTCTTC	CASSVESLAGGPEQFF
TRBV30	TRBJ2-7	TRBD2	many	TGTGCGACGGGACTACTCAACGACGAGCAGTACTTC	CATGLLNDEQYF
TRBV12-3/TRBV12-4	TRBJ2-1	.	.	TGTGCCAGCAGTATACTAGACAGCAAGCAGTTCTTC	CASSILDSKQFF
TRBV29-1	TRBJ2-5	.	few	TGCAGCGTTGCGAGATCTGACCAAGAGACCCAGTACTTC	CSVARSDQETQYF
TRBV5-1	TRBJ2-3	.	few	TGCGCCAGCAGCCTAAGCACAGATACGCAGTATTTT	CASSLSTDTQYF
TRBV12-3/TRBV12-4	TRBJ1-4	.	few	TGTGCCAGCAGTTTTCAGTGGAATGAAAAACTGTTTTTT	CASSFQWNEKLFF
TRBV10-1	TRBJ2-7	.	few	TGCGCCAGCAGTGAGTCTCGGGGGACACACACCTACGAGCAGTACTTC	CASSESRGTHTYEQYF
TRBV19	TRBJ1-5	.	medium-sized	TGTGCCAGTAGTAACCCCTGGGGACAGCCCCAGCATTTT	CASSNPWGQPQHF
TRBV18	TRBJ2-4	.	few	TGTGCCAGCTCACCAGGGCTCGATGCCAAAAACATTCAGTACTTC	CASSPGLDAKNIQYF